Listed below are T cell receptor beta chains from one sample, sequenced in a study of cytomegalovirus exposure and HLA in healthy donors. The protocol was immunoSEQ multiplex PCR, while the TCRdb copy is restricted to in-frame clones and leaves out a portion. The sample gives about 110,000 clones, roughly four fifths of which show up once; around 1.3% is in the top ten. Sequences were obtained from PBMCs. The receptors here all came from a woman in her thirties in good health and CMV-seronegative. Both conserved end residues are part of each CDR3. A D gene is named only where the DNA matches it firmly. For some rows the clone size is stated as once, few or many, or as a class when expanded; others skip it.

j_gene	d_gene	abundance	v_gene	CDR3aa	CDR3nt
TRBJ1-1	NA	NA	TRBV25-1	CASTMGANTEAFF	TGTGCCAGCACGATGGGAGCGAACACTGAAGCTTTCTTT
TRBJ1-3	NA	few	TRBV6-5	CASRMGGSGNTIYF	TGTGCCAGCAGAATGGGGGGCTCTGGAAACACCATATATTTT
TRBJ1-1	NA	NA	TRBV6-5	CASSERTPTEAFF	TGTGCCAGCAGTGAACGGACTCCCACTGAAGCTTTCTTT
TRBJ2-1	NA	NA	TRBV7-2	CASSESSYNEQFF	TGTGCCAGCAGCGAGAGCTCCTACAATGAGCAGTTCTTC
TRBJ1-5	TRBD1	NA	TRBV4-1	CASSQGTGGHESNQPQHF	TGCGCCAGCAGCCAAGGGACAGGGGGACATGAAAGCAATCAGCCCCAGCATTTT
TRBJ1-2	NA	NA	TRBV21-1	CASSSTGGLHYGYTF	TGTGCCAGCAGCTCGACAGGGGGCCTGCACTATGGCTACACCTTC
TRBJ2-7	NA	once	TRBV7-9	CASGHDYEQYF	TGTGCCAGCGGCCACGACTACGAGCAGTACTTC
TRBJ1-1	NA	NA	TRBV5-4	CASSLGQVNTEAFF	TGTGCCAGCAGCTTGGGACAGGTAAACACTGAAGCTTTCTTT
TRBJ2-3	TRBD1	NA	TRBV6-5	CASSPRDSYTDTQYF	TGTGCCAGCAGTCCCCGGGACAGTTACACAGATACGCAGTATTTT
TRBJ2-5	TRBD2	NA	TRBV29-1	CSADLAGWETQYF	TGCAGCGCGGACCTAGCGGGATGGGAGACCCAGTACTTC
TRBJ2-5	NA	NA	TRBV7-2	CASSQGSARHQETQYF	TGTGCCAGCAGTCAAGGGAGCGCGCGACACCAAGAGACCCAGTACTTC